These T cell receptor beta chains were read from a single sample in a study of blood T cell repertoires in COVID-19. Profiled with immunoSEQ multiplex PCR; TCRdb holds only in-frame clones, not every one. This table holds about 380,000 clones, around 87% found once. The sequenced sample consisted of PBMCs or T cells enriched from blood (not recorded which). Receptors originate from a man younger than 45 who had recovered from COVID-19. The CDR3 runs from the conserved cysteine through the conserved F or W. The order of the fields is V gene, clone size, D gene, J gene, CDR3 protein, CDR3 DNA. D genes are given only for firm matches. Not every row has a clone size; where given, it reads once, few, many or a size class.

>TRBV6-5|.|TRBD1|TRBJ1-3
CASSWDRESGNTIYF
TGTGCCAGCAGTTGGGACAGGGAATCTGGAAACACCATATATTTT
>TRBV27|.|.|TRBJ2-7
CASSFRPGEGEQYF
TGTGCCAGCAGTTTTCGCCCAGGGGAGGGTGAGCAGTACTTC
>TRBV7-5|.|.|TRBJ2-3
CARSSGLAGTNTDTQYF
TGTGCCAGAAGTTCTGGACTAGCGGGGACTAACACAGATACGCAGTATTTT
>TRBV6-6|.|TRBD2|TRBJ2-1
CASSPLGPGGSGGAEQFF
TGTGCCAGCAGTCCCCTTGGGCCGGGGGGCAGCGGGGGGGCTGAGCAGTTCTTC
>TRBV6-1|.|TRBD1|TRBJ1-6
CASSAGQGGISYNSPLHF
TGTGCCAGCAGTGCCGGACAGGGGGGGATCTCCTATAATTCACCCCTCCACTTT
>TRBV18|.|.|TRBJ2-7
CASSQGPTYEQYF
TGTGCCAGCTCACAGGGGCCAACCTACGAGCAGTACTTC
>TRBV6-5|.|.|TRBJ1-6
CASSYSLWENSPLHF
TGTGCCAGCAGTTACTCCCTTTGGGAGAATTCACCCCTCCACTTT
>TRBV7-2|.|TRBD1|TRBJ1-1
CASSSHRTGITEAFF
TGTGCCAGCAGCTCACATAGGACAGGGATCACTGAAGCTTTCTTT
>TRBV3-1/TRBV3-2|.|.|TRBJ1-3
CASSQAQTSSGNTIYF
TGTGCCAGCAGCCAAGCCCAGACATCCTCTGGAAACACCATATATTTT
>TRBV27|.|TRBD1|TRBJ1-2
CASSTGQGNYGYTF
TGTGCCAGCAGTACAGGACAGGGTAACTATGGCTACACCTTC
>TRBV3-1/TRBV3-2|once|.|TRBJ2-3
CASSAGSVSDTQYF
TGTGCCAGCAGCGCGGGTAGCGTTTCAGATACGCAGTATTTT
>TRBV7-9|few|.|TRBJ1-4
CASSSESRDNEKLFF
TGTGCCAGCAGCTCCGAATCCAGGGATAATGAAAAACTGTTTTTT
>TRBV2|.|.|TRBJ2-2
CASTQVDYNTGELFF
TGTGCCAGCACCCAAGTGGACTACAACACCGGGGAGCTGTTTTTT
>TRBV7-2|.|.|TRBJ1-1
CASSFRAPNTEAFF
TGTGCCAGCAGCTTCAGGGCGCCGAACACTGAAGCTTTCTTT
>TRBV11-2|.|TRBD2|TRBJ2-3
CASSLKPAGGSTDTQYF
TGTGCCAGCAGCTTAAAACCGGCGGGGGGGAGCACAGATACGCAGTATTTT
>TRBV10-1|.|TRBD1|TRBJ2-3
CASRDRETDTQYF
TGCGCCAGCAGGGACAGGGAGACAGATACGCAGTATTTT
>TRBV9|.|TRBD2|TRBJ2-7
CASSVAGRMGGVTPYEQYF
TGTGCCAGCAGCGTAGCTGGAAGGATGGGAGGGGTGACCCCCTACGAGCAGTACTTC
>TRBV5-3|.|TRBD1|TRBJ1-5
CARSSGQGHQPQHF
TGTGCCAGAAGCTCGGGACAGGGACATCAGCCCCAGCATTTT
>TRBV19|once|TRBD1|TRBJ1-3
CASAGQGAGNTIYF
TGTGCCAGCGCGGGACAGGGGGCTGGAAACACCATATATTTT
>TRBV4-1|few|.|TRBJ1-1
CASSPLLGLFVSIEAFF
TGCGCCAGCAGCCCCCTACTCGGGTTGTTCGTCAGCATTGAAGCTTTCTTT